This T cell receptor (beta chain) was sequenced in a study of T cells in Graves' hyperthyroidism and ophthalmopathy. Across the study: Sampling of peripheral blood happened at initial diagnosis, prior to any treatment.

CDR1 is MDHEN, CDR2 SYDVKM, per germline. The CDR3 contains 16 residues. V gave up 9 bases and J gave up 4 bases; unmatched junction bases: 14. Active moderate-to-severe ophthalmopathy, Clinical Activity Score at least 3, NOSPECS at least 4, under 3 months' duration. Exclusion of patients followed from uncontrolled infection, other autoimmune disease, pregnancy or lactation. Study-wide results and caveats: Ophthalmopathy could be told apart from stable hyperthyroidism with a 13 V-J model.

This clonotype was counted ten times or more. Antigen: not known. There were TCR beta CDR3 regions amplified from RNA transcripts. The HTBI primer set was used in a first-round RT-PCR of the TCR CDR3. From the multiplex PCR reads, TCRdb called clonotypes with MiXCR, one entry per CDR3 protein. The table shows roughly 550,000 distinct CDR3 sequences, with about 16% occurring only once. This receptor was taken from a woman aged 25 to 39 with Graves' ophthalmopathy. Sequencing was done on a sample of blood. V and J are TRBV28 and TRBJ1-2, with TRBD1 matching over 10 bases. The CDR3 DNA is TGTGCCAGGTTTTTGGACAGGGGGGACCCTGTCTATGGCTACACCTTC. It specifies CARFLDRGDPVYGYTF.